These 25 T cell receptor beta chains came from one sample sequenced in a study of blood T cell repertoires in COVID-19. Clones were read by immunoSEQ multiplex PCR, and TCRdb kept only the in-frame ones, dropping some. The table shows 350,000 to 450,000 clones, with less than 85% occurring only once. The sequenced material came from peripheral blood. The receptors here all came from a woman aged 18-29 years with acute or convalescent COVID-19.

The rearrangement uses TRBV4-1 and TRBJ2-7, with D tentatively TRBD2 (6 bases). The CDR3 extends over 15 amino acids. Germline-derived CDR1 and CDR2 are MGHRA and YSYEKL. Trimming removed 5 bases from V and 0 bases from J, with 14 bases in between. The CDR3 loop is CASSSAGPGSYEQYF. The CDR3 DNA reads TGCGCCAGCAGCAGCGCGGGGCCGGGCTCCTACGAGCAGTACTTC.

This rearrangement joins TRBV7-9 to TRBJ1-5; D perhaps matches TRBD1 (5 bases). CDR3 length equals 14 residues. Per germline, CDR1 SEHNR and CDR2 FQNEAQ (reference sequence). The ends were cut back, 4 bases at V and 4 bases at J, with 11 bases in the middle. This chain's CDR3 is CASSSQGSNQPQHF. The CDR3 nucleotides are TGTGCCAGCAGCTCTCAGGGTTCTAATCAGCCCCAGCATTTT.

This clone showed up just a few times. The chain employs TRBV5-1 and TRBJ1-6; a weak D match, TRBD1 (5 bases). Trimming left V 8 bases short and J 5 bases short, with 17 bases between. The CDR3 loop spans 15 amino acids. CDR1 is SGHRS, CDR2 YFSETQ, per germline. CDR3 nucleotides: TGCGCCAGTAGACCTACAGGCACCCATAATTCACCCCTCCACTTT. Its translation: CASRPTGTHNSPLHF.

For this clone: A single base is all that separates this from a far larger clone, so a read error is likely. This chain links TRBV7-3 with TRBJ1-1, with 10 nucleotides matching TRBD1. The CDR3 spans 14 residues. Trimming at V came to 4 bases and at J to 3 bases, leaving 2 bases not matched to a gene. Germline loops: CDR1 SGHTA, CDR2 FQGTGA. DNA for the CDR3: TGTGCCAGCAGCTCCGGGACAGGGGACACTGAAGCTTTCTTT. It is translated as CASSSGTGDTEAFF.

The gene calls are TRBV2 and TRBJ2-7; maybe TRBD2 (5 bases). Germline V gene sequence: CDR1 SNHLY, CDR2 FYNNEI. The CDR3 contains 17 residues. V dropped 4 bases and J dropped 4 bases, with 23 bases sitting between them. The CDR3 DNA follows: TGTGCCAGCAGTGTCGGGTCGGCGGGCGCTCTTAAATACGAGCAGTACTTC. This encodes CASSVGSAGALKYEQYF.

This clone was detected only once. The chain combines TRBV2 with TRBJ2-4, with TRBD2 as a possible D gene (5 bases). This CDR3 is 16 amino acids long. CDR1 and CDR2 (germline): SNHLY, FYNNEI. V was pared by 6 bases and J by 8 bases, with 23 bases between. The CDR3 nucleotides are TGTGCCAGCAGCGATATTTGGACGGCGGACGGGGACATTCAGTACTTC. Translated, it gives CASSDIWTADGDIQYF.

The chain uses TRBV10-3 and TRBJ1-2; TRBD1 aligns across 10 bases. Germline CDR1 is ENHRY and CDR2 is SYGVKD. The V and J ends lost 4 bases and 7 bases, in that order; junction bases with no gene match: 9. This CDR3 has 15 residues. This CDR3 reads CAISVETGGQSGYTF. CDR3 DNA sequence: TGTGCCATCAGTGTGGAGACAGGGGGCCAGAGTGGCTACACCTTC.

This clone was observed a handful of times. The V call is TRBV3-1 (or the pseudogene TRBV3-2), the J call TRBJ1-2; 7 bases align to TRBD1. V lost 5 bases, J lost 2 bases, and 2 bases stayed unmatched. Per germline, CDR1 LGHDT and CDR2 YNNKEL (reference sequence). The CDR3 is made up of 13 amino acids. CDR3 protein: CASSATGNYGYTF. Here the CDR3 DNA reads TGTGCCAGCAGCGCGACAGGGAACTATGGCTACACCTTC.

The V and J genes are TRBV28 and TRBJ2-3; D perhaps matches TRBD2 (6 bases). The CDR3 loop spans 13 amino acids. Germline V gene sequence: CDR1 MDHEN, CDR2 SYDVKM. Trimming took 7 bases from V and 4 from J, leaving 12 bases between them. The CDR3 nucleotides read TGTGCCAGCAACAGGTGGAGGGCAGATACGCAGTATTTT. This translates into CASNRWRADTQYF.

This clone was recorded only once. This chain uses TRBV6-1 with TRBJ2-3; TRBD1 agrees at 10 bases. V lost 1 base, J lost 5 bases, and 3 bases stayed unmatched. The CDR3 runs 15 residues. The germline V gene has CDR1 MNHNS and CDR2 SASEGT. The CDR3: CASSEVWTGGDTQYF. The CDR3 DNA sequence: TGTGCCAGCAGTGAAGTTTGGACAGGGGGAGATACGCAGTATTTT.

The chain recombines TRBV19 with TRBJ1-2; D is unclear. Looked up from germline, CDR1 is LNHDA and CDR2 is SQIVND (reference sequence). The CDR3 has 14 residues. V was trimmed by 1 base and J by 4 bases, leaving 10 bases between them. The CDR3 reads CASSIGGMPYGYTF. As DNA, the CDR3 is TGTGCCAGTAGTATAGGCGGGATGCCCTATGGCTACACCTTC.

V gene TRBV7-3 combines with J gene TRBJ2-3; TRBD2 matches at 9 bases. From germline, CDR1 is SGHTA and CDR2 FQGTGA. Losses at the gene ends were 5 bases for V and 8 bases for J; bases not matched to a gene: 11. There are 15 residues in the CDR3. This CDR3 is CASSPAAGGLGTQYF. CDR3 DNA: TGTGCCAGCAGCCCCGCGGCGGGGGGGCTTGGTACGCAGTATTTT. The whole variable domain, remainder taken from reference TRBV7-3 and TRBJ2-3, is GAGVSQTPSNKVTEKGKYVELRCDPISGHTALYWYRQSLGQGPEFLIYFQGTGAADDSGLPNDRFFAVRPEGSVSTLKIQRTERGDSAVYLCASSPAAGGLGTQYFGPGTRLTVL.

This chain links TRBV7-2 with TRBJ2-5; tentative D call: TRBD2 (7 bases). This CDR3 spans 14 amino acids. Trimming shortened V by 3 bases and J by 5 bases, and 13 bases separated the two germline ends. In germline, CDR1 is SGHTA, CDR2 FQGNSA. CDR3 protein: CASSFRGAGETQYF. CDR3 nucleotide sequence: TGTGCCAGCAGCTTTCGGGGGGCAGGGGAGACCCAGTACTTC. The full variable domain, rest sourced from reference TRBV7-2 and TRBJ2-5, is GAGVSQSPSNKVTEKGKDVELRCDPISGHTALYWYRQSLGQGLEFLIYFQGNSAPDKSGLPSDRFSAERTGGSVSTLTIQRTQQEDSAVYLCASSFRGAGETQYFGPGTRLLVL.

This chain's CDR3 is CASMAAVSTDTQYF. The CDR3 DNA is TGCGCCAGCATGGCAGCGGTCAGCACAGATACGCAGTATTTT. V and J are TRBV5-1 and TRBJ2-3; weak D call: TRBD2 (5 bases). The V end was cut by 6 bases, the J end by 0 bases, with 11 bases between. Germline V gene lookup returns CDR1 SGHRS and CDR2 YFSETQ. The CDR3 runs 14 residues.

V is TRBV5-1 and J is TRBJ1-2, with TRBD1 matching over 7 bases. CDR1 is SGHRS and CDR2 is YFSETQ in the germline V gene. The J segment lost 8 bases and the V segment lost 4 bases, leaving 8 bases of the junction unmatched. The CDR3 runs to 13 residues. The CDR3 nucleotides read TGCGCCAGCAGCACCGGGACAGCAGGCGGCTACACCTTC. Translating it yields CASSTGTAGGYTF.

The chain links TRBV30 to TRBJ1-2; tentatively, D is TRBD1 (6 bases). CDR1 and CDR2 from the germline V gene are GTSNPN and SVGIG (reference sequence). CDR3 length equals 14 residues. V was clipped by 1 base and J by 1 base, with 10 bases between them. The CDR3 reads CAWSGQALNYGYTF. CDR3 sequence (DNA): TGTGCCTGGAGTGGACAGGCCCTTAACTATGGCTACACCTTC.

The chain has TRBV19 and TRBJ1-1, with 9 bases lining up with TRBD1. The CDR3 is 14 amino acids. V gave up 3 bases and J gave up 4 bases; unmatched junction bases: 3. Germline CDR1 and CDR2: LNHDA and SQIVND (reference sequence). The CDR3 loop is CASSMGQGFTEAFF. The CDR3 DNA reads TGTGCCAGTAGTATGGGACAGGGTTTCACTGAAGCTTTCTTT.

V gene TRBV11-2 combines with J gene TRBJ2-7; D ambiguous. V lost 1 base and J 0 bases, leaving 16 bases between the germline ends. The CDR3 totals 17 residues. CDR1 is SGHAT and CDR2 is FQNNGV in the germline V gene. This chain's CDR3 is CASSLGVRWQHSYEQYF. CDR3 nucleotide sequence: TGTGCCAGCAGCTTAGGTGTTCGTTGGCAACACTCCTACGAGCAGTACTTC.

The V call is TRBV11-2, the J call TRBJ1-4; unclear D gene. CDR1 is SGHAT, CDR2 FQNNGV, per germline. Between the trimmed V and J ends, which lost 2 bases and 0 bases, there was a span of 4 bases. The CDR3 has 14 residues. This CDR3 reads CASSLSPTNEKLFF. CDR3 nucleotide sequence: TGTGCCAGCAGCTTATCTCCAACTAATGAAAAACTGTTTTTT.

The rearrangement links TRBV10-2 to TRBJ2-1; 7 nucleotides match TRBD1. The CDR3 has 16 residues. Trimming took 0 bases from V and 8 from J; bases not matched to a gene: 10. Germline V gene sequence: CDR1 WSHSY, CDR2 SAAADI. CDR3 amino acids: CASSESRGQPRDEQFF. CDR3 DNA: TGCGCCAGCAGTGAGTCGAGGGGACAGCCTCGGGATGAGCAGTTCTTC.

The chain combines TRBV18 with TRBJ1-5, with D maybe TRBD1 (6 bases). V gave up 1 base and J gave up 0 bases, with 16 bases separating them. CDR1 and CDR2 (germline): KGHSH, LQKENI. This CDR3 region has 18 residues. The CDR3 sequence is CASSPHPLGAVSNQPQHF. The CDR3 DNA reads TGTGCCAGCTCACCACATCCGTTGGGGGCGGTTAGCAATCAGCCCCAGCATTTT. Drawing the rest from reference TRBV18 and TRBJ1-5, the complete variable domain is NAGVMQNPRHLVRRRGQEARLRCSPMKGHSHVYWYRQLPEEGLKFMVYLQKENIIDESGMPKERFSAEFPKEGPSILRIQQVVRGDSAAYFCASSPHPLGAVSNQPQHFGDGTRLSIL.

The gene calls are TRBV7-9 and TRBJ2-1; 10 bases align to TRBD1. V was clipped by 6 bases and J by 7 bases; unmatched bases: 6. Germline CDR1 and CDR2: SEHNR and FQNEAQ (reference sequence). The CDR3 length is 14 residues. In nucleotides, the CDR3 is TGTGCCAGCAGGCGGGACAGGGGAAGAAATGAGCAGTTCTTC. It yields the protein CASRRDRGRNEQFF.

The J gene is TRBJ2-7, the V gene TRBV28; 9 bases are shared with TRBD1. The CDR3 length is 13 residues. V gave up 3 bases and J gave up 6 bases; unmatched junction bases: 3. Per the germline V gene, CDR1 is MDHEN and CDR2 is SYDVKM. As DNA, the CDR3 is TGTGCCAGCAGTTTGGACAGGGGAGGCGAGCAGTACTTC. Residues: CASSLDRGGEQYF.

The CDR3 nucleotides are TGTGCCAGCAGCTTGCAATTCCCAGATACGCAGTATTTT. It translates to CASSLQFPDTQYF. This chain uses TRBV5-4 with TRBJ2-3, with D uncertain. The CDR3 is 13 amino acids. V dropped 1 base and J dropped 4 bases, with 7 bases sitting between them. Germline lookup yields CDR1 SGHNT and CDR2 YYREEE (reference sequence).

The chain carries TRBV24-1 and TRBJ2-1, with 10 bases lining up with TRBD1. Germline V gene sequence: CDR1 KGHDR, CDR2 SFDVKD. The CDR3 has 11 amino acids. V was pared by 6 bases and J by 16 bases, with 5 bases of the junction left unmatched. As DNA, the CDR3 is TGTGCCACCAGTTCGGGACAGGGGTTCTTCTTC. Translating it yields CATSSGQGFFF.